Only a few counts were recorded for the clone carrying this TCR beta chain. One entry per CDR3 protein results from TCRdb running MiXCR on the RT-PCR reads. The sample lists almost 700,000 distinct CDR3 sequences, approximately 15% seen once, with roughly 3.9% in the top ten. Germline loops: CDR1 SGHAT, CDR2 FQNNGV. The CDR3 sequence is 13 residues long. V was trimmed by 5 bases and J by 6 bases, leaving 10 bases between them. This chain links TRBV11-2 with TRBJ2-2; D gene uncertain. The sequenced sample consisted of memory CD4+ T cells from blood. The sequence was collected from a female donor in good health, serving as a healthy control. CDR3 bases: TGTGCCAGCAGCCCACAACTGGCCGGGGAGCTGTTTTTT. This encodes CASSPQLAGELFF.